Listed below are T cell receptor beta chains from one sample, sequenced in a study of T cell responses to AZD1222 COVID-19 vaccine. Data came from immunoSEQ multiplex PCR; TCRdb stores just in-frame clones and leaves some out. Here the sample spans 90,000 to 140,000 clones, over 80% being singletons. Sequenced here: peripheral blood, sampled on day 0 of AZD1222 vaccination. These receptors all come from an adult in good health. CDR3s include the opening cysteine and the closing phenylalanine or tryptophan. Fields, in order: J gene, V gene, clone size, D gene, CDR3 protein, CDR3 DNA. D genes are given only for firm matches. Size is omitted from some rows. Given values are once, few, many or a class for expanded clones.

>TRBJ1-4|TRBV5-1|-|-
CASSLWVGTNEKLFF
TGCGCCAGCAGCTTGTGGGTCGGGACGAATGAAAAACTGTTTTTT
>TRBJ2-3|TRBV6-2/TRBV6-3|-|TRBD2
CASSSGLAGTDTQYF
TGTGCCAGCAGTTCGGGACTAGCGGGGACAGATACGCAGTATTTT
>TRBJ2-7|TRBV6-5|-|-
CASRMSGTYEQYF
TGTGCCAGCAGGATGTCGGGCACCTACGAGCAGTACTTC
>TRBJ2-1|TRBV4-2|-|-
CASKFQSGNEQFF
TGTGCCAGCAAGTTTCAGTCAGGTAATGAGCAGTTCTTC
>TRBJ1-5|TRBV28|once|-
CASSSGGTGNQPQHF
TGTGCCAGCAGCTCCGGGGGGACGGGCAATCAGCCCCAGCATTTT
>TRBJ1-2|TRBV18|-|-
CASSPGGPDYGYTF
TGTGCCAGCTCACCAGGGGGGCCCGACTATGGCTACACCTTC
>TRBJ1-3|TRBV7-2|-|TRBD1
CASSLDRGGGNTIYF
TGTGCCAGCAGCTTAGACAGGGGGGGAGGAAACACCATATATTTT
>TRBJ1-4|TRBV7-9|-|-
CASSPLGESTNEKLFF
TGTGCCAGCAGCCCACTCGGGGAATCAACTAATGAAAAACTGTTTTTT
>TRBJ2-3|TRBV7-2|-|-
CASSLFPDTQYF
TGTGCCAGCAGCTTATTTCCGGATACGCAGTATTTT
>TRBJ1-5|TRBV24-1|-|TRBD1
CATSDLGRGNQPQHF
TGTGCCACCAGTGATTTGGGCAGGGGGAATCAGCCCCAGCATTTT
>TRBJ2-6|TRBV5-4|-|-
CASSLDSSGANVLTF
TGTGCCAGCAGCTTGGACAGCTCTGGGGCCAACGTCCTGACTTTC
>TRBJ2-2|TRBV14|few|TRBD2
CASSQENLAQRGPLTGELFF
TGTGCCAGCAGCCAAGAAAATCTCGCCCAGCGGGGGCCCCTGACGGGGGAGCTGTTTTTT
>TRBJ1-5|TRBV27|-|TRBD1
CASSLSGDRVYQPQHF
TGTGCCAGCAGTTTATCGGGGGACAGGGTTTACCAGCCCCAGCATTTT
>TRBJ2-7|TRBV7-2|-|-
CASSLFRDPGYEQYF
TGTGCCAGCAGCTTATTCAGAGACCCTGGTTACGAGCAGTACTTC
>TRBJ2-7|TRBV3-1/TRBV3-2|-|-
CASSQDRSQGGDEQYF
TGTGCCAGCAGCCAAGATCGTTCACAGGGTGGCGACGAGCAGTACTTC
>TRBJ1-3|TRBV2|-|-
CASTQDSGNTIYF
TGTGCCAGCACCCAAGACTCTGGAAACACCATATATTTT
>TRBJ1-6|TRBV11-2|-|-
CASSGRGEGGYNSPLHF
TGTGCCAGCAGCGGTAGGGGGGAGGGAGGATATAATTCACCCCTCCACTTT
>TRBJ2-3|TRBV4-1|-|-
CASSQWGALSTDTQYF
TGCGCCAGCAGCCAATGGGGGGCCCTTAGCACAGATACGCAGTATTTT
>TRBJ1-5|TRBV7-2|-|-
CASSLGGSQPQHF
TGTGCCAGCAGCTTAGGGGGTAGTCAGCCCCAGCATTTT
>TRBJ2-5|TRBV28|-|-
CASSPVEGRKQETQYF
TGTGCCAGCAGTCCGGTCGAGGGTAGGAAGCAAGAGACCCAGTACTTC
>TRBJ1-1|TRBV5-1|-|-
CASSPRGPTEAFF
TGCGCCAGCAGCCCCAGGGGCCCCACTGAAGCTTTCTTT
>TRBJ2-7|TRBV21-1|-|-
CASSAQPPQGISYEQYF
TGTGCCAGCAGCGCCCAGCCCCCACAGGGAATTTCTTACGAGCAGTACTTC
>TRBJ2-3|TRBV5-1|-|TRBD2
CASSLRGLGGDTQYF
TGCGCCAGCAGCTTGAGGGGACTAGGGGGAGATACGCAGTATTTT
>TRBJ2-7|TRBV5-1|-|TRBD1
CASSRDRAEQYF
TGCGCCAGCAGCAGGGACAGGGCCGAGCAGTACTTC
>TRBJ2-3|TRBV5-1|-|TRBD1
CASSTPGQSTDTQYF
TGCGCCAGCAGCACGCCGGGACAGAGCACAGATACGCAGTATTTT
>TRBJ2-5|TRBV15|-|TRBD1
CATSTGTGKETQYF
TGTGCCACCAGCACCGGGACAGGGAAAGAGACCCAGTACTTC
>TRBJ2-4|TRBV7-2|-|TRBD1
CASSFGQGAENIQYF
TGTGCCAGCAGCTTTGGGCAGGGGGCGGAAAACATTCAGTACTTC
>TRBJ1-5|TRBV23-1|-|-
CASSPRQAGQPQHF
TGCGCCAGCAGTCCTCGGCAGGCGGGTCAGCCCCAGCATTTT
>TRBJ2-7|TRBV4-2|-|-
CASSLRDGNYEQYF
TGTGCCAGCAGCCTCCGGGACGGAAACTACGAGCAGTACTTC
>TRBJ1-1|TRBV7-2|once|-
CASTWTRTNTEAFF
TGTGCCAGCACCTGGACACGTACGAACACTGAAGCTTTCTTT
>TRBJ2-2|TRBV9|-|-
CASSVAGRGPGELFF
TGTGCCAGCAGCGTAGCGGGGCGGGGGCCCGGGGAGCTGTTTTTT
>TRBJ1-1|TRBV5-1|-|-
CASSGRGRTNTEAFF
TGCGCCAGCAGCGGCAGAGGACGAACGAACACTGAAGCTTTCTTT
>TRBJ1-1|TRBV21-1|-|-
CASTVGGHTEAFF
TGTGCCAGCACCGTGGGGGGTCACACTGAAGCTTTCTTT
>TRBJ1-2|TRBV11-2|-|-
CASSLAAGTRANYGYTF
TGTGCCAGCAGCTTAGCGGCAGGGACGAGGGCTAACTATGGCTACACCTTC
>TRBJ2-5|TRBV7-9|-|TRBD2
CASSHRLASKETQYF
TGTGCCAGCAGCCATAGACTAGCTTCTAAAGAGACCCAGTACTTC
>TRBJ2-7|TRBV5-1|-|-
CASSGQGTIYEQYF
TGCGCCAGCAGCGGCCAGGGAACCATCTACGAGCAGTACTTC
>TRBJ2-2|TRBV10-1|-|TRBD2
CASSFSGRTGELFF
TGCGCCAGCAGTTTTAGCGGGAGAACCGGGGAGCTGTTTTTT
>TRBJ2-7|TRBV4-3|few|-
CASSIGWGGSYEQYF
TGCGCCAGCAGCATAGGCTGGGGAGGATCCTACGAGCAGTACTTC
>TRBJ2-1|TRBV29-1|-|TRBD1
CSVELGGQGYNEQFF
TGCAGCGTTGAATTGGGGGGACAGGGGTACAATGAGCAGTTCTTC